This TCR beta chain was retrieved from a study of blood T cell repertoires in COVID-19. About the study: Collection of acute and convalescent COVID-19 samples took place in the United States, Italy and Spain.

V gave up 5 bases and J gave up 4 bases; unmatched junction bases: 11. Germline V gene data show CDR1 as SGHVS and CDR2 as FNYEAQ. CDR3 length equals 17 residues. Clones were sequenced by immunoSEQ multiplex PCR, and TCRdb holds only the in-frame ones, with some missing. The data contain fewer than 350,000 clones, around 90% of them seen just once; the ten biggest clones take up 0.8% to 1%. Participants came from roughly 23 US areas, aged roughly 18 to 95 years. The source of this sequence is a woman in her thirties who had recovered from COVID-19. This chain connects TRBV7-6 to TRBJ2-5, with 12 bases aligning to TRBD2. Source material: PBMCs or T cells enriched from blood (not recorded which). CDR3 loop: CASSLRSLAGGPETQYF. Written as DNA, the CDR3 is TGTGCCAGCAGCCTTCGTTCACTAGCGGGAGGCCCAGAGACCCAGTACTTC.